This entry is about one TCR beta chain. The data are from a study of blood T cell repertoires in COVID-19. About the research overall: Some COVID-19 samples were acute and others convalescent; all came from the United States, Italy and Spain. In each case, the material was cDNA or gDNA derived from T cells, B-cell-depleted T cells, or PBMCs.

Germline V gives CDR1 PRHDT, CDR2 FYEKMQ (reference sequence). J was trimmed by 5 bases and V by 2 bases; bases with no gene match: 11. This CDR3 has 17 amino acids. In the authors' workflow: Reference gene primer amplification gave nucleated cell count estimates. Profiling relied on immunoSEQ multiplex PCR, and the TCRdb table lists in-frame clones only, not all of them. D and trimming come from the DNA, and the V and J calls and clone size come from that table. This table has just over 250,000 clones, around nine tenths appearing once. J is TRBJ2-5 and V is TRBV13; 10 positions match TRBD1. The sequenced sample was peripheral blood. The clonotype was recovered from a man between 40 and 49 years old who had recovered from COVID-19. The DNA for the CDR3 is TGTGCCAGCAGCTTAAGCAGGGGACAGGGGTTTAAGGAGACCCAGTACTTC. Translating gives CASSLSRGQGFKETQYF.